This record looks at one T cell receptor (beta chain) sequence and its context. What it recognizes is unknown. V was cut by 2 bases and J by 3 bases, with 10 bases left in between. The CDR3 covers 14 residues. Germline CDR1 and CDR2: LGHDT and YNNKEL (reference sequence). This entry comes from a study of T cells after yellow fever vaccination. Study overall: In the case of low-cell-number fractions, SMART-Seq v4 Ultra Low Input was used for preparation. Findings of the study overall: Abundant clonotypes from the bulk population could have been carried over as contaminants into FACS-sorted repertoires. The study found a weaker secondary response that peaked faster, day 5 versus 15.

Making TCR cDNA involved 5'RACE template switching, which added UMIs and a universal primer site. TCRdb fed the 5' RACE reads into MiXCR, producing one record per CDR3 protein. The sample has under 300,000 distinct CDR3 sequences, 6.9% seen once. The sequence was collected from a man in his thirties or forties who received the YFV17D yellow fever vaccine. Material: CD4+ T cells sorted from PBMCs, obtained 15 days after the yellow fever booster vaccination. This chain connects TRBV3-1 to TRBJ2-5, with D uncertain. Here the CDR3 reads CASSQSTGKETQYF. The DNA of the CDR3 is TGTGCCAGCAGCCAATCTACCGGCAAAGAGACCCAGTACTTC.